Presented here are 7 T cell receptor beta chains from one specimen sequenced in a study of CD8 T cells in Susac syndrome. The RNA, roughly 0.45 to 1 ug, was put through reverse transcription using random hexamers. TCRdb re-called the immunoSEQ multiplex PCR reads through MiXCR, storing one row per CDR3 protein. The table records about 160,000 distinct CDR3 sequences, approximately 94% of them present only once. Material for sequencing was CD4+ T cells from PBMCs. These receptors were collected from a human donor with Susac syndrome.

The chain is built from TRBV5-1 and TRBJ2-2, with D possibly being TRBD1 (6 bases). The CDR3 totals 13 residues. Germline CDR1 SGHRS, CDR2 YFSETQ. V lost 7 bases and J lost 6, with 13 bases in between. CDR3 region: CASSRWGPGELFF. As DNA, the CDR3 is TGCGCCAGCTCTCGATGGGGGCCCGGGGAGCTGTTTTTT.

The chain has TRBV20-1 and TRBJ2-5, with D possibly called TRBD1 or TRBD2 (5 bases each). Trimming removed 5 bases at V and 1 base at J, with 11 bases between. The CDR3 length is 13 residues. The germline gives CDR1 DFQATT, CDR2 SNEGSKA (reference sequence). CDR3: CSAGGRAQETQYF. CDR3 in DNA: TGCAGTGCTGGGGGACGAGCCCAAGAGACCCAGTACTTC.

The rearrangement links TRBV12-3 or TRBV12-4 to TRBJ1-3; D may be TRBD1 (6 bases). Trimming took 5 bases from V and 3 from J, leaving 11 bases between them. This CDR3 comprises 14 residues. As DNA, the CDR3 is TGTGCCAGCAGTCCCCCAGGGGTTGGAAACACCATATATTTT. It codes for CASSPPGVGNTIYF.

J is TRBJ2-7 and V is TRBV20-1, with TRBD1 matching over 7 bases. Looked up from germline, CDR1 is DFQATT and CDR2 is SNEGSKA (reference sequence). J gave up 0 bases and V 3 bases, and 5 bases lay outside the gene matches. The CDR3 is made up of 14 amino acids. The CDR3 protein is CSASDRESSYEQYV. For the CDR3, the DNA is TGCAGTGCTAGTGACAGGGAGAGCTCCTACGAGCAGTACGTC.

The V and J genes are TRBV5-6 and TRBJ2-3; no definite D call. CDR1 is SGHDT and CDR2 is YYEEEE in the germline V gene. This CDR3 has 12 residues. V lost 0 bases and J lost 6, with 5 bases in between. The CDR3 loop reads CASSLDLDTQYF. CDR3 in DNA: TGTGCCAGCAGCTTGGATCTGGATACGCAGTATTTT.

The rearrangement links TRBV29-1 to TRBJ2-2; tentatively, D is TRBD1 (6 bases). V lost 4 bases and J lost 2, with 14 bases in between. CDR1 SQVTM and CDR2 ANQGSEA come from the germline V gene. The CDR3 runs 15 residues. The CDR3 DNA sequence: TGCAGCGTTGTCGTCAGGGGACCAAACACCGGGGAGCTGTTTTTT. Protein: CSVVVRGPNTGELFF.

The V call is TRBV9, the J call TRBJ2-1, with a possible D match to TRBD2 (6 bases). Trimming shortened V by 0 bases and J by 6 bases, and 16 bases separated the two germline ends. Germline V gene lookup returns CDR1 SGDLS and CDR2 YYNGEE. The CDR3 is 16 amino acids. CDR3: CASSVGALTSFNEQFF. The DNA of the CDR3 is TGTGCCAGCAGCGTAGGCGCCCTAACTAGCTTCAATGAGCAGTTCTTC.